This T cell receptor beta chain was documented in a study of CD8 T cells in Susac syndrome. Germline values: CDR1 DFQATT, CDR2 SNEGSKA (reference sequence). V was trimmed by 1 base and J by 0 bases, leaving 13 bases between them. This CDR3 has 16 residues. cDNA came from about 0.5 to 1 ug RNA primed by random hexamers. Via MiXCR, TCRdb re-called the immunoSEQ multiplex PCR reads, giving one row per CDR3 protein. This table holds about 150,000 distinct CDR3 sequences, around 95% found once. This TCR derives from a human donor with Susac syndrome. Material: CD4+ T cells from PBMCs. The chain joins TRBV20-1 to TRBJ1-5; D perhaps matches TRBD1 (5 bases). The CDR3 reads CSARVLSGASNQPQHF. CDR3 DNA: TGCAGTGCTAGAGTACTGAGCGGGGCTAGCAATCAGCCCCAGCATTTT.